This TCR beta chain came from a study of blood T cell repertoires in COVID-19. Looking at the study overall: Nucleic acid was either cDNA or gDNA, and it came from T cells, B-cell-depleted T cells, or PBMCs.

V lost 4 bases to trimming and J lost 7 bases, with 9 bases between them. The CDR3 length is 12 residues. Per germline, CDR1 SGHKS and CDR2 YYEKEE (reference sequence). Here immunoSEQ multiplex PCR was the method, and the copy in TCRdb shows in-frame clones only, minus some. The table lists about 300,000 clones, approximately 89% of them singletons. This TCR came from a woman aged 30 to 39 with COVID-19, enrolled during active disease. The chain recombines TRBV5-5 with TRBJ2-1; D uncertain. Sequenced input: peripheral blood. The CDR3 bases are TGTGCCAGCAGCCTAAGTTCGAATGAGCAGTTCTTC. It codes for CASSLSSNEQFF.